These T cell receptor beta chains were read from a single sample in a study of T cells expressing NK-cell markers. TCRdb re-called the 5' RACE reads; one entry per CDR3 protein, DNA not given. This table holds 450,000 to 600,000 distinct CDR3 sequences. The specimen was blood T cells: a sorted CD56 or NKG2C T cell subset, CD4+ or CD8+ T cells, or bulk PBMC T cells (not recorded which). Every receptor here comes from a young man in good health. Each CDR3 is given with its conserved first and last residue.

J,V,CDR3
TRBJ2-1,TRBV28,CASRGGQGPSYNEQFF
TRBJ1-3,TRBV7-2,CASSLSTGPGNTIYF
TRBJ2-1,TRBV7-9,CASSLFTDEQFF
TRBJ2-7,TRBV12-3/TRBV12-4,CASSFAPGTVYEQYF
TRBJ2-7,TRBV6-5,CASSYSGTGDYEQYF
TRBJ1-2,TRBV29-1,CSVGIRANYGYTF
TRBJ1-4,TRBV3-1,CASSQLGGTNEKLFF
TRBJ1-2,TRBV12-3/TRBV12-4,CASSLRGTGGYTF
TRBJ2-5,TRBV14,CASSQVKYSRTETQYF
TRBJ2-1,TRBV11-2,CASSFFGGVGEQFF
TRBJ2-1,TRBV2,CASTRTWNNEQFF
TRBJ2-2,TRBV30,CAWGTGARRTGELFF
TRBJ2-1,TRBV6-2/TRBV6-3,CASSYSGLVRNEQFF
TRBJ1-5,TRBV12-3/TRBV12-4,CASSLAAGLGQPQHF
TRBJ2-5,TRBV30,CAWNAGTAYQETQYF
TRBJ1-2,TRBV12-3/TRBV12-4,CASTEVGGDGGYTF
TRBJ1-4,TRBV30,CAWGDYQGEKLFF
TRBJ2-7,TRBV5-1,CASSQGLAILGYEQYF
TRBJ2-7,TRBV29-1,CSVRVESDVRGEQYF
TRBJ2-1,TRBV5-1,CASSPKRLRNNEQFF
TRBJ2-1,TRBV12-3/TRBV12-4,CASSSNRGYNEQFF
TRBJ2-1,TRBV29-1,CSVEASGKYNEQFF
TRBJ1-6,TRBV29-1,CSTSPRPGRRNSPLHF
TRBJ2-1,TRBV6-1,CASSPREGGERFF
TRBJ2-5,TRBV6-2/TRBV6-3,CASSYPIQREFEETQYF
TRBJ1-5,TRBV20-1,CSGGTGEYQPQHF
TRBJ1-1,TRBV6-5,CASSLTGGNEAFF
TRBJ2-1,TRBV20-1,CSARPVSYNEQFF
TRBJ2-3,TRBV28,CASIRVAGTDTQYF
TRBJ2-2,TRBV7-2,CASSTLRNTGELFF
TRBJ2-1,TRBV20-1,CSARDTNRGKNEQFF
TRBJ1-3,TRBV7-9,CASSPGGVSGNTIYF
TRBJ2-2,TRBV20-1,CSAASGLSFGELFF
TRBJ1-1,TRBV5-1,CASNLEQGFEAFF
TRBJ2-1,TRBV10-2,CASSDVKGGDEQFF
TRBJ1-4,TRBV6-5,CASSFTRGGEKLFF
TRBJ2-1,TRBV15,CATSRTGGNNEQFF
TRBJ1-5,TRBV6-5,CASSYSLGSQPQHF
TRBJ2-5,TRBV7-2,CASSLAYGRETQYF
TRBJ1-1,TRBV12-3/TRBV12-4,CASSRPRGGSTEAFF
TRBJ2-1,TRBV5-6,CASSWGVGKSYNEQFF
TRBJ1-4,TRBV28,CASTKQGFNEKLFF
TRBJ1-3,TRBV5-1,CASSLVSPSQGTGNTIYF
TRBJ2-1,TRBV10-3,CAIRMSGLYNEQFF
TRBJ1-6,TRBV12-3/TRBV12-4,CASSLSGPPSNSPLHF
TRBJ2-3,TRBV11-2,CASSLGPGQQYF
TRBJ1-6,TRBV7-8,CASSPRGRGDSPLHF
TRBJ1-1,TRBV20-1,CSASTGILNTEAFF
TRBJ2-3,TRBV12-3/TRBV12-4,CASSLGQDRGTDTQYF
TRBJ2-7,TRBV3-1,CASSQDIGRGKEQYF
TRBJ2-1,TRBV27,CASPEGPGQGYNEQFF
TRBJ2-5,TRBV27,CASSLGGQGNGETQYF
TRBJ1-2,TRBV20-1,CSAPDRRHSNYGYTF
TRBJ2-2,TRBV7-2,CASSLAPSGGTGELFF
TRBJ2-7,TRBV6-1,CASSGSGGAAYEQYF
TRBJ2-5,TRBV5-6,CASSPSTPSPETQYF